This TCR beta chain derives from a study of cytomegalovirus exposure and HLA in healthy donors. Findings and caveats of the study: One cluster of highly shared sequence variants probably arose as a sequencing artifact. The availability of immune exposure information extended only to CMV serostatus.

Details on this clone: Its antigen remains unknown.

The PCR contained 60 Vbeta and 13 Jbeta primers. TCRdb's table, derived via immunoSEQ multiplex PCR, lists solely in-frame clones and lacks some. The sample consists of about 200,000 clones, approximately 86% of them appearing once. The sequence was obtained from a woman aged 25 to 39 in good health and CMV-seronegative. Specimen: PBMCs.

The CDR3 reads CSVEIQGTEAFF. CDR3 bases: TGCAGCGTCGAAATCCAGGGGACTGAAGCTTTCTTT. The chain employs TRBV29-1 and TRBJ1-1; D is possibly TRBD1 (6 bases). V gave up 6 bases and J gave up 5 bases, with 13 bases separating them. This CDR3 is built from 12 residues. Germline V gene lookup returns CDR1 SQVTM and CDR2 ANQGSEA. Together with reference TRBV29-1 and TRBJ1-1, the CDR3 gives the full variable domain: SAVISQKPSRDICQRGTSLTIQCQVDSQVTMMFWYRQQPGQSLTLIATANQGSEATYESGFVIDKFPISRPNLTFSTLTVSNMSPEDSSIYLCSVEIQGTEAFFGQGTRLTVV.